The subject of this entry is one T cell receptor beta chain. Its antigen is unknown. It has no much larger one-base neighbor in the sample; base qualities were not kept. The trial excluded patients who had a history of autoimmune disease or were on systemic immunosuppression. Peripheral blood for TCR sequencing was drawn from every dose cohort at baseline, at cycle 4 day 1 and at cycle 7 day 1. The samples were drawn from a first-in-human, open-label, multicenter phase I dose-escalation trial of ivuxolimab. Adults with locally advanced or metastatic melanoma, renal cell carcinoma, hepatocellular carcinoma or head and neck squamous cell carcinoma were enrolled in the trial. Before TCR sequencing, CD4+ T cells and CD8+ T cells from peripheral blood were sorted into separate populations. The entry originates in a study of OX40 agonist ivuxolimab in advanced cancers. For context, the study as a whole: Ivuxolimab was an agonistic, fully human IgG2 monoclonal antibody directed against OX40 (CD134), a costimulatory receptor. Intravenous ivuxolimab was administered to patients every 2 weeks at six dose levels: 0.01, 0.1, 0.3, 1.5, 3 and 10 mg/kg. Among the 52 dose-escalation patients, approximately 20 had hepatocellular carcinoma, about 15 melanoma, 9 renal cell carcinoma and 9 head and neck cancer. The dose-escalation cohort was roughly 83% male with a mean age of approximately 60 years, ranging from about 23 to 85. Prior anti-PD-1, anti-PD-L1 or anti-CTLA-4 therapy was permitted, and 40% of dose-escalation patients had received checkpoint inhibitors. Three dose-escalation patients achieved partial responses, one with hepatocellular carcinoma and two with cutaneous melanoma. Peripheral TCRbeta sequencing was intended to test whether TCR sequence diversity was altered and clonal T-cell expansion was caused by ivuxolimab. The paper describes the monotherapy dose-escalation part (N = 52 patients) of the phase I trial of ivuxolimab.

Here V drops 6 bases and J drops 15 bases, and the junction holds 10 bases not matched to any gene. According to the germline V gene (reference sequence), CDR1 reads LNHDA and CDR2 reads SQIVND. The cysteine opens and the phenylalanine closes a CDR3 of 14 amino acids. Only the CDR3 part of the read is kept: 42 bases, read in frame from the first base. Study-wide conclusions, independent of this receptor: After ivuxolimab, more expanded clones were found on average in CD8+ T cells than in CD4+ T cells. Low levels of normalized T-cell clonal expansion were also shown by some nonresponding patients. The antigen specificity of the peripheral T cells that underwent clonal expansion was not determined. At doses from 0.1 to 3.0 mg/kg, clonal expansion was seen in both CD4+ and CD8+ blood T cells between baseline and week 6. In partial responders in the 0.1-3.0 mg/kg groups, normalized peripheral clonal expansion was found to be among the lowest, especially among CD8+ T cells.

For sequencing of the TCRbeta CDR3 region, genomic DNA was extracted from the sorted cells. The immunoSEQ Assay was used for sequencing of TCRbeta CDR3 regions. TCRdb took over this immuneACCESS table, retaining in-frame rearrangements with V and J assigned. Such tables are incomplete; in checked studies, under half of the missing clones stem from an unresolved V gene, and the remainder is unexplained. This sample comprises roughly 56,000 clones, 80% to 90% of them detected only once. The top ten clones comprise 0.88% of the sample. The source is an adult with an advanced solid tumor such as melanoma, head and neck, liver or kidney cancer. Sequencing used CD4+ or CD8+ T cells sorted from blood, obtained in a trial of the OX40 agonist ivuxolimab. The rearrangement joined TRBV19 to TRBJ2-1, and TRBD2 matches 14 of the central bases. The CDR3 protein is CASRTGTSGSRLFF. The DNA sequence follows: TGTGCCAGTAGGACCGGGACTAGCGGGAGTAGGCTGTTCTTC. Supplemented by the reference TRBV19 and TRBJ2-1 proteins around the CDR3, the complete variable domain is DGGITQSPKYLFRKEGQNVTLSCEQNLNHDAMYWYRQDPGQGLRLIYYSQIVNDFQKGDIAEGYSVSREKKESFPLTVTSAQKNPTAFYLCASRTGTSGSRLFFGPGTRLTVL.